The next 32 T cell receptor beta chains were all read from a single sample in a study of blood T cell repertoires in COVID-19. TCRdb keeps only in-frame clones here, not all; method: immunoSEQ multiplex PCR. The repertoire holds roughly 220,000 clones, nearly 90% seen once, with around 16% in the top ten. Sequenced input: PBMCs or T cells enriched from blood (not recorded which). The receptors here all came from a man aged 25 to 45 who had been exposed to COVID-19.

The chain employs TRBV27 and TRBJ1-6, with a weak D call TRBD1 (6 bases). The CDR3 contains 18 residues. V was trimmed by 1 base and J by 5 bases, leaving 18 bases between them. CDR1 and CDR2 (germline): MNHEY, SMNVEV (reference sequence). The CDR3 is CASSLFNPRTADNSPLHF. In DNA, the CDR3 is TGTGCCAGCAGTTTATTTAACCCCCGGACAGCCGATAATTCACCCCTCCACTTT.

Points on this clone: The junction and the germline gene differ at one end; a read error may be behind it. The genes are TRBV5-4 and TRBJ2-1, with 8 bases fitting TRBD2. The CDR3 runs to 16 residues. Germline V gene sequence: CDR1 SGHNT, CDR2 YYREEE (reference sequence). CDR3 in DNA: TGTGTCAGCAGCCCGGCGACGGGGGGGCAGTGGTATGAGCAGTTCTTC. This sequence encodes CVSSPATGGQWYEQFF.

The chain couples TRBV4-2 to TRBJ2-7; D may be TRBD2 (5 bases). The CDR3 spans 14 residues. Germline CDR1 LGHNA, CDR2 YNFKEQ. The V and J ends lost 0 bases and 6 bases respectively, with 12 bases between them. CDR3 sequence (DNA): TGTGCCAGCAGCCAAGACCGGGGAGTTGGCGAGCAGTACTTC. It codes for CASSQDRGVGEQYF.

CDR3 region: CASSHTGLYNSPLHF. The CDR3 bases are TGTGCCAGCAGCCACACTGGGCTTTATAATTCACCCCTCCACTTT. The J gene is TRBJ1-6, the V gene TRBV5-5; D unresolved. Per germline, CDR1 SGHKS and CDR2 YYEKEE (reference sequence). Deletions cut 4 bases from V and 4 bases from J, with 12 bases between. The CDR3 consists of 15 residues.

The rearrangement joins TRBV7-3 to TRBJ2-1; D uncertain. Trimming took off 0 bases at V and 10 bases at J, with 7 bases between the two ends. This CDR3 contains 12 residues. Germline loops: CDR1 SGHTA, CDR2 FQGTGA. The CDR3, as DNA: TGTGCCAGCAGCTTAACCCAGAACGAGCAGTTCTTC. Translated: CASSLTQNEQFF.

V gene TRBV10-1 combines with J gene TRBJ2-3, with 10 bases identical to TRBD2. Trimming removed 6 bases from V and 1 base from J; junction bases left unmatched: 10. CDR1 and CDR2 from the germline V gene are WNHNN and SYGVQD (reference sequence). The CDR3 consists of 17 residues. CDR3 in DNA: TGCGCCAGCAGAGAGGGGTCCGGGACTAGCGGCACAGATACGCAGTATTTT. Protein: CASREGSGTSGTDTQYF.

This chain joins TRBV7-9 and TRBJ1-4; D perhaps matches TRBD1 (6 bases). Germline lookup yields CDR1 SEHNR and CDR2 FQNEAQ (reference sequence). With 1 base removed from V and 10 bases from J, the gap between germline ends came to 13 bases. There are 14 residues in the CDR3. This CDR3 is CASSLDSGVGKLFF. The DNA of the CDR3 is TGTGCCAGCAGCTTAGACTCAGGGGTCGGAAAACTGTTTTTT. Looking up the rest from reference TRBV7-9 and TRBJ1-4 gives the full variable domain: DTGVSQNPRHKITKRGQNVTFRCDPISEHNRLYWYRQTLGQGPEFLTYFQNEAQLEKSRLLSDRFSAERPKGSFSTLEIQRTEQGDSAMYLCASSLDSGVGKLFFGSGTQLSVL.

The genes are TRBV12-3 or TRBV12-4 and TRBJ1-2, with a possible D match to TRBD1 (5 bases). V was shortened by 8 bases and J by 8 bases, with 18 bases between the two germline ends. This CDR3 comprises 13 residues. This chain's CDR3 is CASSNGGGRGYTF. The DNA for the CDR3 is TGTGCCAGCTCGAATGGGGGGGGGAGAGGCTACACCTTC.

The chain has TRBV4-3 and TRBJ1-5; D not resolved. Trimming left V 3 bases short and J 2 bases short, with 11 bases between. CDR3 length: 15 residues. CDR1 is LGHNA and CDR2 is YSLEER in the germline V gene. As DNA, the CDR3 is TGCGCCAGCAGCCAGGACTTTCCTGGCAATCAGCCCCAGCATTTT. Translating gives CASSQDFPGNQPQHF.

The chain combines TRBV6-5 with TRBJ1-2; weak D call: TRBD1 (5 bases). Germline loops: CDR1 MNHEY, CDR2 SVGAGI. V was cut by 5 bases and J by 4 bases, with 17 bases left in between. This CDR3 is 15 amino acids long. This CDR3 reads CASSTKWGDVYGYTF. In nucleotides, the CDR3 is TGTGCCAGCAGTACCAAATGGGGGGACGTCTATGGCTACACCTTC.

This rearrangement joins TRBV5-4 to TRBJ1-2; no reliable D call. The CDR3 spans 12 residues. Between the trimmed V and J ends, which lost 4 bases and 2 bases, there was a span of 6 bases. The germline V gene has CDR1 SGHNT and CDR2 YYREEE (reference sequence). The CDR3 is CASSPGNYGYTF. The CDR3 nucleotides read TGTGCCAGCAGCCCCGGGAACTATGGCTACACCTTC.

The V gene is TRBV7-3, the J gene TRBJ1-1; D is perhaps TRBD1 (5 bases). The germline V and J ends were trimmed by 0 bases and 8 bases, with 13 bases remaining between them. Germline CDR1 is SGHTA and CDR2 is FQGTGA. This CDR3 is built from 14 residues. The DNA for the CDR3 is TGTGCCAGCAGCTTAACGAAGGGGCAGGGAGAAGCTTTCTTT. This gives the protein CASSLTKGQGEAFF.

This sequence joins TRBV6-5 and TRBJ1-5; 9 positions agree with TRBD1. Germline CDR1 and CDR2: MNHEY and SVGAGI. J lost 4 bases, V lost 4 bases, and 8 bases had no gene match. This CDR3 comprises 16 residues. CDR3 sequence reads: CASSSGQGPSNQPQHF. The CDR3 DNA reads TGTGCCAGCAGTTCCGGACAGGGGCCATCGAATCAGCCCCAGCATTTT.

This clone was picked up one time. V and J are TRBV28 and TRBJ2-7, with D possibly being TRBD2 (6 bases). Deletions cut 7 bases from V and 7 bases from J, with 17 bases between. There are 13 residues in the CDR3. Germline lookup yields CDR1 MDHEN and CDR2 SYDVKM. CDR3 protein: CASTTGEGREQYF. CDR3 nucleotides: TGTGCCAGCACCACTGGGGAAGGGAGGGAGCAGTACTTC.

The V gene is TRBV11-2, the J gene TRBJ1-5, with 8 bases fitting TRBD1. This CDR3 has 15 residues. Germline lookup yields CDR1 SGHAT and CDR2 FQNNGV. J was trimmed by 4 bases and V by 4 bases; bases with no gene match: 6. DNA of the CDR3: TGTGCCAGCAGCTCGAACACAGGGGGTAATCAGCCCCAGCATTTT. This translates into CASSSNTGGNQPQHF. Based on the CDR3 plus reference TRBV11-2 and TRBJ1-5, the full variable domain is EAGVAQSPRYKIIEKRQSVAFWCNPISGHATLYWYQQILGQGPKLLIQFQNNGVVDDSQLPKDRFSAERLKGVDSTLKIQPAKLEDSAVYLCASSSNTGGNQPQHFGDGTRLSIL.

The gene calls are TRBV27 and TRBJ2-3, with D perhaps TRBD1 (6 bases). Between the trimmed V and J ends, which lost 5 bases and 3 bases, there was a span of 18 bases. CDR1 and CDR2 from the germline V gene are MNHEY and SMNVEV (reference sequence). CDR3 length: 16 residues. CDR3 sequence (DNA): TGTGCCAGCAGTCCACCAGGGGAATCAGGTACAGATACGCAGTATTTT. Translating gives CASSPPGESGTDTQYF.

The rearrangement joins TRBV28 to TRBJ1-1; the match to TRBD1 covers 9 bases. Germline CDR1 MDHEN, CDR2 SYDVKM. The V gene end was trimmed by 6 bases and the J gene end by 0 bases; junction bases not matched to a gene: 8. The CDR3 has 16 amino acids. CDR3 region: CASSSGTGPMNTEAFF. DNA of the CDR3: TGTGCCAGCAGCTCCGGGACAGGGCCAATGAACACTGAAGCTTTCTTT.

The J gene is TRBJ1-2, the V gene TRBV30, with TRBD1 as a possible D gene (5 bases). CDR1 is GTSNPN, CDR2 SVGIG, per germline (reference sequence). The V gene lost 0 bases and the J gene lost 6 bases, with 14 bases spanning the gap. CDR3 length: 14 residues. The CDR3 protein is CAWSVSGTGNGYTF. Written as DNA, the CDR3 is TGTGCCTGGAGTGTATCAGGGACTGGAAATGGCTACACCTTC.

V and J are TRBV7-8 and TRBJ2-3, with 7 bases matching TRBD1. Per germline, CDR1 SGHVS and CDR2 FQNEAQ. With 5 bases clipped from V and 0 bases from J, the junction kept 8 bases outside the gene matches. This CDR3 comprises 16 residues. As DNA, the CDR3 is TGTGCCAGCAGCGAAACAGGGGTCCCAAGCACAGATACGCAGTATTTT. Residues: CASSETGVPSTDTQYF. Looking up the rest from reference TRBV7-8 and TRBJ2-3 gives the full variable domain: GAGVSQSPRYKVAKRGQDVALRCDPISGHVSLFWYQQALGQGPEFLTYFQNEAQLDKSGLPSDRFFAERPEGSVSTLKIQRTQQEDSAVYLCASSETGVPSTDTQYFGPGTRLTVL.

This clone was observed a few times. Here the CDR3 reads CASSHTTGAQPNTEAFF. In DNA, the CDR3 is TGCGCCAGCAGCCACACCACAGGGGCCCAGCCGAACACTGAAGCTTTCTTT. V is TRBV4-1 and J is TRBJ1-1; 7 nucleotides agree with TRBD1. Germline-derived CDR1 and CDR2 are MGHRA and YSYEKL. The V gene end was trimmed by 3 bases and the J gene end by 1 base; junction bases not matched to a gene: 11. The CDR3 runs 17 residues.

This sequence joins TRBV7-2 and TRBJ1-2; the D gene is possibly TRBD1 (6 bases). The germline gives CDR1 SGHTA, CDR2 FQGNSA. This CDR3 spans 14 amino acids. V shed 5 bases and J shed 3 bases, with 13 bases lying between them. The CDR3 spells CASSPAAGDYGYTF. The CDR3 DNA reads as TGTGCCAGCAGCCCAGCGGCAGGGGACTATGGCTACACCTTC. Looking up the rest from reference TRBV7-2 and TRBJ1-2 gives the full variable domain: GAGVSQSPSNKVTEKGKDVELRCDPISGHTALYWYRQSLGQGLEFLIYFQGNSAPDKSGLPSDRFSAERTGGSVSTLTIQRTQQEDSAVYLCASSPAAGDYGYTFGSGTRLTVV.

The gene calls are TRBV4-2 and TRBJ1-2, with 7 positions matching TRBD1. The CDR3 runs to 15 residues. CDR1 is LGHNA, CDR2 YNFKEQ, per germline. V trimming: 4 bases; J trimming: 1 base; junction bases outside the gene matches: 6. The CDR3 loop reads CASSREGQNNYGYTF. As DNA, the CDR3 is TGTGCCAGCAGCCGCGAGGGACAGAATAACTATGGCTACACCTTC.

This chain uses TRBV10-3 with TRBJ2-1; 8 bases match TRBD1. This CDR3 comprises 16 residues. The V gene end was trimmed by 0 bases and the J gene end by 5 bases; junction bases not matched to a gene: 6. Germline-derived CDR1 and CDR2 are ENHRY and SYGVKD. This chain's CDR3 is CAISESRTGPNNEQFF. CDR3 coding DNA: TGTGCCATCAGTGAGTCCCGGACAGGGCCAAACAATGAGCAGTTCTTC.

V and J are TRBV12-3 or TRBV12-4 and TRBJ2-7; 10 bases agree with TRBD1. CDR3 length: 13 amino acids. The trim removed 9 bases at V and 6 bases at J, leaving 8 bases unmatched. CDR3 amino acids: CASNRDRGPEQYF. The CDR3 DNA follows: TGTGCCAGTAACCGGGACAGGGGCCCCGAGCAGTACTTC.

The chain is built from TRBV5-4 and TRBJ2-7; 11 nucleotides match TRBD1. Germline values: CDR1 SGHNT, CDR2 YYREEE (reference sequence). With V trimmed by 3 bases and J by 6 bases, 8 bases remained unmatched. This CDR3 spans 15 amino acids. The CDR3 protein is CASSWGSGTGGEQYF. CDR3 bases: TGTGCCAGCAGCTGGGGATCCGGGACAGGGGGCGAGCAGTACTTC.

This sequence joins TRBV11-2 and TRBJ2-4; no definite D call. Germline assignment: CDR1 SGHAT and CDR2 FQNNGV. Trimming shortened V by 1 base and J by 0 bases, and 10 bases separated the two germline ends. The CDR3 length is 16 residues. CDR3 protein: CASSLGDTQAKNIQYF. The CDR3 DNA sequence: TGTGCCAGCAGCTTAGGAGACACTCAAGCCAAAAACATTCAGTACTTC.

V is TRBV4-1 and J is TRBJ2-3; maybe TRBD1 (5 bases). Trimming cost V 5 bases and J 4 bases, with 13 bases left between them. Per germline, CDR1 MGHRA and CDR2 YSYEKL. This CDR3 spans 14 amino acids. The CDR3 here is CASSILSGSDTQYF. The CDR3, as DNA: TGCGCCAGCAGCATACTTTCAGGGTCAGATACGCAGTATTTT.

The V gene is TRBV18, the J gene TRBJ2-7; tentative D call: TRBD2 (5 bases). V dropped 4 bases and J dropped 1 base, with 11 bases sitting between them. CDR1 KGHSH and CDR2 LQKENI come from the germline V gene. CDR3 length: 14 residues. CDR3 protein: CASSQGRESYEQYF. CDR3 DNA: TGTGCCAGCTCACAGGGCCGGGAATCCTACGAGCAGTACTTC.

The DNA for the CDR3 is TGTGCCAGCAGTCTGAGCGGACAAGAGACCCAGTACTTC. Residues: CASSLSGQETQYF. The chain employs TRBV6-5 and TRBJ2-5, with a possible D match to TRBD2 (5 bases). The CDR3 is made up of 13 amino acids. Germline V gene lookup returns CDR1 MNHEY and CDR2 SVGAGI. The V end lost 5 bases, the J end lost 2 bases, and 9 bases lay between the germline ends.

The count of this clone is one. Within the sample, other DNA sequences also encode this same CDR3. The chain couples TRBV3-1 (or the pseudogene TRBV3-2) to TRBJ2-1; no reliable D call. Per the germline V gene, CDR1 is LGHDT and CDR2 is YNNKEL (reference sequence). V lost 3 bases and J 9 bases, leaving 6 bases between the germline ends. The CDR3 loop spans 11 amino acids. CDR3 DNA: TGTGCCAGCAGCCAGAGAGGTGAGCAGTTCTTC. As protein: CASSQRGEQFF.

The V call is TRBV19, the J call TRBJ2-3, with TRBD2 matching over 8 bases. V gave up 5 bases and J gave up 4 bases; unmatched junction bases: 11. This CDR3 comprises 16 residues. Germline CDR1 and CDR2: LNHDA and SQIVND (reference sequence). For the CDR3, the DNA is TGTGCCAGTAGTGCCCATGGAGCGGGGGTGGCAGATACGCAGTATTTT. Amino acid sequence: CASSAHGAGVADTQYF.

V is TRBV6-1 and J is TRBJ1-4, with TRBD1 matching over 9 bases. J was trimmed by 7 bases and V by 0 bases; bases with no gene match: 3. CDR1 is MNHNS, CDR2 SASEGT, per germline. There are 15 residues in the CDR3. The CDR3 bases are TGTGCCAGCAGTGAAGCTGGGACAGGGACTGAAAAACTGTTTTTT. Its translation: CASSEAGTGTEKLFF.